Listed here are 9 T cell receptor beta chains from one sample, sequenced in a study of cytomegalovirus exposure and HLA in healthy donors. With 60 Vbeta and 13 Jbeta primers, the PCR was carried out. Assay: immunoSEQ multiplex PCR; the TCRdb copy retains only in-frame clones and omits some. The sample holds 120,000 or so clones; approximately 72% are singletons and the top ten take 9% to 9.5%. The source material was PBMCs. The receptor source for this set is a woman in her forties or fifties in good health and CMV-seropositive.

This chain connects TRBV25-1 to TRBJ1-3, with 10 bases that match TRBD1. The CDR3 totals 18 residues. Germline lookup yields CDR1 MGHDK and CDR2 SYGVNS. After removal of 3 bases from V and 4 bases from J, the junction contained 12 bases not matched to a gene. The CDR3 DNA reads as TGTGCCAGCAGTGAGCCGGGACAGGGGTTGCTGGAAGGAAACACCATATATTTT. This encodes CASSEPGQGLLEGNTIYF.

This clone occurred a few times. The chain recombines TRBV18 with TRBJ2-5; 7 positions agree with TRBD2. V was clipped by 5 bases and J by 1 base; unmatched bases: 10. The CDR3 spans 16 residues. Germline CDR1 KGHSH, CDR2 LQKENI. CDR3 protein: CASSSRAAGSQETQYF. The CDR3 coding sequence is TGTGCCAGCTCATCCCGGGCAGCGGGAAGCCAAGAGACCCAGTACTTC.

The chain employs TRBV6-5 and TRBJ2-1, with D tentatively TRBD2 (5 bases). Germline V CDR1 and CDR2: MNHEY, SVGAGI. V was pared by 5 bases and J by 8 bases, with 16 bases between. This CDR3 contains 14 residues. The CDR3 nucleotides are TGTGCCAGCAGTAATAGCGACGGAAGGGATGAGCAGTTCTTC. It yields the protein CASSNSDGRDEQFF.

The table lists this clone with a few counts. This sequence joins TRBV5-1 and TRBJ2-1; 12 nucleotides agree with TRBD2. CDR1 is SGHRS and CDR2 is YFSETQ in the germline V gene. After removal of 1 base from V and 7 bases from J, the junction contained 6 bases not matched to a gene. CDR3 size: 16 residues. The CDR3 DNA follows: TGCGCCAGCAGCTTGCTTCCGACTAGCGGGAGTAATGAGCAGTTCTTC. Translating gives CASSLLPTSGSNEQFF.

This clone occurred many times. CDR3 sequence reads: CASSQGGTQYF. CDR3 sequence (DNA): TGTGCCAGCAGCCAAGGCGGGACCCAGTACTTC. The chain is built from TRBV14 and TRBJ2-5; D is unresolved. CDR1 is SGHDN and CDR2 is FVKESK in the germline V gene. Trimming removed 1 base from V and 7 bases from J, with 4 bases in between. The CDR3 contains 11 residues. Looking up the rest from reference TRBV14 and TRBJ2-5 gives the full variable domain: EAGVTQFPSHSVIEKGQTVTLRCDPISGHDNLYWYRRVMGKEIKFLLHFVKESKQDESGMPNNRFLAERTGGTYSTLKVQPAELEDSGVYFCASSQGGTQYFGPGTRLLVL.

The rearrangement joins TRBV5-1 to TRBJ2-1; D might be TRBD2 (6 bases). The CDR3 runs 15 residues. CDR1 and CDR2 (germline): SGHRS, YFSETQ. The germline V and J ends were trimmed by 5 bases and 0 bases, with 12 bases remaining between them. CDR3 sequence: CASRSRGSSYNEQFF. CDR3 nucleotide sequence: TGCGCCAGCAGATCTCGGGGGAGCTCCTACAATGAGCAGTTCTTC.

This clone was seen a single time. V is TRBV5-4 and J is TRBJ2-7; 9 positions match TRBD2. The CDR3 covers 17 residues. V dropped 4 bases and J dropped 2; count of bases not matched to a gene: 13. Germline CDR1 SGHNT, CDR2 YYREEE (reference sequence). CDR3 residues: CASSRGASGASPYEQYF. The CDR3 bases are TGTGCCAGCAGCCGGGGGGCTAGCGGGGCCTCTCCCTACGAGCAGTACTTC.

The V and J genes are TRBV6-5 and TRBJ2-1; tentative D call: TRBD2 (5 bases). In germline, CDR1 is MNHEY, CDR2 SVGAGI. This CDR3 comprises 15 residues. V was pared by 6 bases and J by 8 bases, with 20 bases between. CDR3 residues: CASSDIGGPGYEQFF. CDR3 bases: TGTGCCAGCAGCGATATTGGAGGTCCGGGCTATGAGCAGTTCTTC.

This chain connects TRBV7-2 to TRBJ2-7, with D possibly TRBD2 on 5 matching bases. Germline V lookup: CDR1 SGHTA, CDR2 FQGNSA. The CDR3 contains 13 residues. The V gene lost 2 bases and the J gene lost 4 bases, with 9 bases spanning the gap. In DNA, the CDR3 is TGTGCCAGCAGCTTATCCGGGGTATACGAGCAGTACTTC. Encoded protein: CASSLSGVYEQYF.